This T cell receptor (beta chain) was identified in a study of cytomegalovirus exposure and HLA in healthy donors (TCRdb year 2017). In the study overall: An earlier analysis of several hundred of the donors reported approximately 260 Gb of sequence data and 90 million to 120 million unique TCR beta sequences obtained from about 179 million T cells. Approximately 310 gigabases of sequencing data and approximately 85 million unique TCR sequences were included in an early release covering 550 to 650 HLA-typed donors. The genetic ancestry cluster associated with self-reported Caucasian donors included around 76% of the approximately 410 genotyped donors. The study was designed to test whether signatures of past pathogen exposure could be identified by cataloging public T cell receptors. The study profiled the T cell repertoires of about 720 subjects by immunosequencing and related them to cytomegalovirus serostatus. Besides the first cohort of roughly 700 subjects, a separate validation cohort made up of roughly 130 different subjects was used. High-throughput TCR immunosequencing, statistical association of individual TCRs with disease status, and machine learning were combined to predict cytomegalovirus infection status. To study patterns of TCR occurrence, a later analysis re-analyzed previously published TCR beta repertoires from hundreds of donors and added high-resolution HLA genotyping. Rather than drawing on any new phenotypic data, the later analysis identified candidate immune exposures from TCR beta sequences and the way those sequences occurred across donors. To decide whether each TCR beta V gene segment behaved as functional or pseudogenic, an earlier analysis of approximately 620 of the donors relied on high-throughput TCR beta sequencing. Donor age, sex, ethnicity and CMV serostatus were compiled alongside the repertoire data. A later genetic analysis used genome-wide SNP genotypes for about 55% of the 666 donors, treating that subset as a discovery cohort. All discovery cohort repertoires had been generated on a single sequencing platform. HLA typing covered class I and class II loci at four-digit resolution. The number of donors typed differed by locus, with 629-630 for A, B, C, DRB1 and DQB1, around 520 for DQA1, over 600 for DPA1, and 450 to 480 for DPB1. Because of strong linkage in the cohort, five DR-DQ haplotypes were treated as single units for association and clustering. Among about 410 genotyped donors of the cohort, an average of around 250,000 unique TCR beta nucleotide sequences was sequenced per donor, of which roughly 17% were non-productive. Study-wide findings and limitations: According to a later analysis, parvovirus B19, influenza, CMV and Epstein-Barr virus appeared linked to several top co-occurrence clusters. Most TCR sequences were seen in very few donors, while some public TCRs were found in many individuals. Some IMGT-functional V segments, including TRBV6-2 and TRBV6-3, could not be told apart with the 87-base-pair reads, so those segments were excluded. Most CMV-associated TCR beta chains appeared to be HLA-restricted in a later analysis, and the HLA associations seemed to be driven largely by CMV exposure. Compared with the roughly 720-donor mean, donors in an Asian-associated ancestry cluster had fewer N-insertions in productive TCRs, according to a later genetic analysis. In a later analysis, TCR association rates were found to vary across HLA loci, with the most associated TCRs seen for DRB1 alleles and the fewest for HLA-C alleles. Assigning TCR associations to individual alleles was difficult when HLA alleles, especially DR and DQ, strongly co-occurred. Some 16 rarely observed V segments, including chromosome 9 orphons, were excluded from the earlier analysis of approximately 600 of the donors because counts were too low. In vitro tests confirmed that a few of the cytomegalovirus-associated TCR beta chains recognize cytomegalovirus antigens. The authors suggested that the approach could potentially be generalized to other disease states and immunological phenotypes. A cluster of highly shared sequence variants was judged likely to be a technical artifact of the sequencing pipeline. Correlated functional status among segregating V segments might be attributable to linkage disequilibrium, but an unknown experimental factor could not be ruled out. HLA typing was unavailable for some donors at each locus, so association tests used only the typed subset. In an earlier analysis of about 600 of the donors, most TCR beta V segments appeared in productive rearrangements about 87% or about 30% of the time, broadly matching IMGT annotations. Presence/absence analyses assumed roughly uniform sequencing depth across donors, an assumption that may not hold. For the cohort, immune exposure information was limited to CMV serostatus. Compared with equally common non-associated chains, HLA-associated TCR beta chains in a later analysis were more clonally expanded and had lower generation probabilities. Only TCR beta chains were sequenced in this cohort, and the absence of alpha or paired-chain data limited detectable features. The study gave a list of some 150 TCR beta chains associated with cytomegalovirus. A further reported finding was that TCR beta sequences accurately predicted the HLA-A and HLA-B alleles for most subjects in the first cohort. The classifier was reported to diagnose cytomegalovirus status with high specificity and sensitivity in both the original and validation cohorts. At a false discovery rate of 0.05, a later analysis linked about 16,000 TCR beta sequences to specific HLA alleles. An association between a missense DCLRE1C variant and V-gene and J-gene trimming of TCR beta chains was found in a later genetic analysis and replicated in an independent cohort.

Library creation used the immunoSEQ multiplex PCR assay. The multiplex PCR relied on a mix of 60 forward primers for TCR Vbeta segments and 13 reverse primers for TCR Jbeta segments. A multiplex PCR assay on genomic DNA amplified the CDR3 region of rearranged TCR beta genes. On the Illumina HiSeq System, the amplified TCR beta libraries were sequenced as 87-base-pair reads. Regarding the original processing steps: In a later analysis, 77 million or so unique TCR beta chains were counted across the roughly 610 repertoires, and around 11 million of these chains were shared by at least two donors. To remove PCR and sequencing errors, raw reads were error-corrected and collapsed into unique sequences using a nearest-neighbor algorithm that merged closely related sequences. V, D and J gene segments were assigned by aligning CDR3 sequences to IMGT reference sequences. For a sequence to be retained, a match of at least six nucleotides to both a V gene segment and a J gene segment was required. A rearrangement was called productive if the CDR3 had no stop codons and remained in frame with V and J, and every other rearrangement was called non-productive. Following IMGT convention, CDR3 was defined as the stretch from the second conserved V-encoded cysteine up to the conserved J-encoded phenylalanine. The earlier analysis of some 540 of the donors excluded any sequence lacking an unambiguous match to a single V gene segment. In an earlier analysis of a few hundred of the donors, V segments were called functional above 56.7% productive rearrangements and were called segregating when the between-donor standard deviation exceeded 5%. A statistical classification framework was built for diagnosing cytomegalovirus status from the catalog of TCR beta chain sequences. In a later analysis, V and J genes were assigned by comparing TCR nucleotide sequences against IMGT/GENE-DB human TR gene sequences. Using the TCRdist pipeline, a later analysis assigned CDR3 sequences along with most-parsimonious VDJ recombination scenarios. In a later analysis, each TCR beta chain was defined by its CDR3 amino acid sequence together with its V-gene family, and reads without a unique V-gene family were excluded. A later analysis removed 550 to 650 highly shared, low-generation-probability nucleotide sequences to deal with suspected cross-contamination and a sequencing artifact. In a later analysis, a clonal expansion index was calculated for each public chain from normalized within-repertoire ranks of inferred template counts. In a later analysis, generation probabilities were computed with a VDJ recombination model fitted to out-of-frame rearrangements, and the resulting probabilities were checked against IGoR. In a later analysis, hypergeometric tests were used to score TCR-TCR, TCR-HLA and TCR-CMV co-occurrence, with a repertoire-size bias correction applied to TCR pairs. To estimate false discovery rates, a later analysis permuted the HLA or CMV assignments 20 times. A later analysis grouped co-occurring TCRs with DBSCAN, adding TCRdist sequence similarity when clustering within HLA-allele-positive subsets. Repertoires with fewer than 30,000 or more than 120,000 public chains, plus five repertoires with anomalous nucleotide sharing, were excluded from co-occurrence clustering. This immuneACCESS table, as held by TCRdb, lists in-frame sequences with V and J called but not all clones. Of the missing ones, under half trace to an unresolved V gene in checked studies; the others have no known cause. Clonal size and the V and J genes are those of that table, whereas D and trimming came from the DNA. This sample's table carries about 55,000 clones. The biggest ten clones account for approximately 10% of the sample.

V is trimmed back by 6 bases and J by 3 bases, and the junction contains 11 bases that no gene match accounts for. CDR1 is given as MNHEY and CDR2 as SVGAGI, both from the germline V gene. Spanning cysteine to phenylalanine, the CDR3 consists of 15 amino acids. Only the CDR3 DNA is retained, 45 bases long and in frame from the first base. The cohort was made up of several hundred healthy bone marrow donors. At the time of sampling, all cohort members were nominally healthy, though unrecorded immune exposures were likely present. The donor was CMV seropositive and was included in the group of 270 or so seropositive cohort members. A peripheral blood sample was collected from each donor, and TCR beta sequencing was performed on peripheral blood mononuclear cells. The Qiagen DNeasy Blood Extraction Kit was used to extract genomic DNA from the blood cell samples. Notes on this clone: This clone's antigen is unknown.

The sequencing sample was made of PBMCs. The chain links TRBV6-5 with TRBJ2-7, with 7 bases in between that match TRBD1. The sequence came from a man in his fifties in good health and CMV-seropositive. The CDR3 protein: CASRYRDSKHYEQYF. The base sequence is TGTGCCAGCAGATACCGGGACAGCAAGCACTACGAGCAGTACTTC.